These 20 T cell receptor beta chains were all obtained from the same sample, sequenced in a study of cytomegalovirus exposure and HLA in healthy donors (dated by TCRdb to between 2016 and 2019). Libraries were built with the immunoSEQ multiplex PCR assay. For the multiplex PCR, a mixture combining 60 forward primers for TCR Vbeta segments and 13 reverse primers for TCR Jbeta segments was used. TCRdb holds this immuneACCESS table with in-frame rearrangements only. Some clones are missing; in checked studies, unresolved V genes explain under half, and the rest has no known cause. The sample has some 160,000 clones on record, 65% to 85% of them singletons. Under 9% of the sample comes from the top ten. Sequencing used PBMCs. These receptor sequences come from a woman between 40 and 55 years old in good health and CMV-seropositive.

The chain couples TRBV19 to TRBJ1-5, with D tentatively TRBD1 (6 bases). The V and J ends lost 4 bases and 4 bases respectively, with 11 bases between them. Germline CDR1 reads LNHDA; CDR2 reads SQIVND (reference sequence). The CDR3 loop spans 14 amino acids. For the CDR3, the DNA is TGTGCCAGTAGTACAGGGACACAGAATCAGCCCCAGCATTTT. It encodes CASSTGTQNQPQHF.

The V and J genes are TRBV13 and TRBJ2-3, with D possibly matching TRBD2 (6 bases). The CDR3 totals 19 residues. Trimming stripped 2 bases from V and 2 bases from J, with 23 bases between. Germline CDR1 PRHDT, CDR2 FYEKMQ (reference sequence). This CDR3 is CASSLSWTTNTGYTDTQYF. CDR3 in DNA: TGTGCCAGCAGCTTATCATGGACTACCAACACCGGGTACACAGATACGCAGTATTTT.

The chain carries TRBV11-1 and TRBJ1-1; TRBD1 is a possible D gene (5 bases). Looked up from germline, CDR1 is SGHAT and CDR2 is FQDESV (reference sequence). V lost 5 bases to trimming and J lost 10 bases, with 14 bases between them. The CDR3 runs 12 residues. The CDR3 coding sequence is TGTGCCAGCAGCATTAGTTGGGGCGCAGCTTTCTTT. Translation gives CASSISWGAAFF.

This clone occurred a few times. The chain employs TRBV5-1 and TRBJ2-1; D remains unclear. There are 12 residues in the CDR3. Germline assignment: CDR1 SGHRS and CDR2 YFSETQ. CDR3 residues: CERKSAYDEQFF. The CDR3 DNA reads TGCGAGAGGAAGTCGGCATACGATGAGCAGTTCTTC. Together with reference TRBV5-1 and TRBJ2-1, the CDR3 gives the full variable domain: KAGVTQTPRYLIKTRGQQVTLSCSPISGHRSVSWYQQTPGQGLQFLFEYFSETQRNKGNFPGRFSGRQFSNSRSEMNVSTLELGDSALYLCERKSAYDEQFFGPGTRLTVL.

The gene calls are TRBV7-6 and TRBJ2-1; 10 bases map to TRBD1. Germline V gene lookup returns CDR1 SGHVS and CDR2 FNYEAQ. V shed 5 bases, J shed 1 base, and the junction held 5 bases outside the gene matches. This CDR3 contains 16 residues. For the CDR3, the DNA is TGTGCCAGCAGCCCGACAGGGGGCGCTTCCTACAATGAGCAGTTCTTC. As protein: CASSPTGGASYNEQFF.

The chain's CDR3 is CASSLGQKQETQYF. For the CDR3, the DNA is TGTGCCAGCAGCTTAGGACAGAAACAAGAGACCCAGTACTTC. This chain connects TRBV11-1 to TRBJ2-5; maybe TRBD1 (5 bases). Trimming pared 1 base from V and 2 bases from J, leaving 8 bases between. Germline assignment: CDR1 SGHAT and CDR2 FQDESV (reference sequence). This CDR3 spans 14 amino acids.

The V gene is TRBV10-3, the J gene TRBJ2-3; TRBD1 agrees at 11 bases. From germline, CDR1 is ENHRY and CDR2 SYGVKD. The CDR3 is 17 residues long. J gave up 3 bases and V 3 bases, and 8 bases lay outside the gene matches. The CDR3 sequence is CAISEGWTGGATDTQYF. The CDR3 DNA sequence: TGTGCCATCAGTGAAGGGTGGACAGGGGGCGCAACAGATACGCAGTATTTT.

The genes are TRBV5-4 and TRBJ2-5; 10 bases are a match to TRBD1. Looked up from germline, CDR1 is SGHNT and CDR2 is YYREEE (reference sequence). This CDR3 contains 17 residues. The ends lost 1 base at V and 4 bases at J; junction bases unmatched: 10. For the CDR3, the DNA is TGTGCCAGCAGCTTGTCCTTGGGACAGGGGAATCGAGAGACCCAGTACTTC. Protein product: CASSLSLGQGNRETQYF.

This chain joins TRBV6-1 and TRBJ2-5, with D possibly TRBD1 on 6 matching bases. CDR1 is MNHNS and CDR2 is SASEGT in the germline V gene. V shed 4 bases and J shed 7 bases, with 13 bases lying between them. CDR3 size: 13 residues. The CDR3 region is CASSAQGEGTQYF. The CDR3 DNA sequence: TGTGCCAGCAGTGCACAGGGCGAAGGGACCCAGTACTTC.

This chain uses TRBV7-9 with TRBJ2-3; TRBD1 aligns across 8 bases. V lost 1 base, J lost 3 bases, and 12 bases stayed unmatched. The CDR3 totals 18 residues. Germline V gene lookup returns CDR1 SEHNR and CDR2 FQNEAQ (reference sequence). The CDR3 sequence is CASSLGQGQGLKTDTQYF. The CDR3 DNA reads TGTGCCAGCAGCTTAGGGCAAGGACAGGGTTTGAAGACAGATACGCAGTATTTT.

The V call is TRBV6-1, the J call TRBJ2-1; a weak D match, TRBD2 (5 bases). CDR1 is MNHNS and CDR2 is SASEGT in the germline V gene. The V gene lost 1 base and the J gene lost 0 bases, with 13 bases spanning the gap. The CDR3 is 17 residues long. CDR3 bases: TGTGCCAGCAGTGAAGGCCCCCTACTAGACTCCTACAATGAGCAGTTCTTC. Translated: CASSEGPLLDSYNEQFF.

The rearrangement uses TRBV10-2 and TRBJ2-3; the match to TRBD1 covers 8 bases. Losses at the gene ends were 3 bases for V and 3 bases for J; bases not matched to a gene: 5. CDR3 length: 15 amino acids. The germline V gene encodes CDR1 WSHSY and CDR2 SAAADI. CDR3 protein: CASSDARGQTDTQYF. The CDR3 DNA reads TGCGCCAGCAGTGACGCCAGGGGGCAAACAGATACGCAGTATTTT.

The chain couples TRBV6-4 to TRBJ1-2; 10 nucleotides align to TRBD1. This CDR3 has 13 residues. Germline CDR1 MRHNA, CDR2 SNTAGT. The V gene end was trimmed by 6 bases and the J gene end by 8 bases; junction bases not matched to a gene: 6. The CDR3 is CASSEDRGYGYTF. The CDR3 nucleotides are TGTGCCAGCAGCGAGGACAGGGGGTACGGCTACACCTTC.

The chain joins TRBV19 to TRBJ2-2, with TRBD2 identical over 8 bases. The CDR3 is 14 residues long. CDR1 LNHDA and CDR2 SQIVND come from the germline V gene (reference sequence). The J segment lost 2 bases and the V segment lost 6 bases, leaving 2 bases of the junction unmatched. This CDR3 is CASRTSGNTGELFF. CDR3 coding DNA: TGTGCCAGTAGAACTAGCGGAAACACCGGGGAGCTGTTTTTT.

The CDR3 DNA follows: TGTGCCAGCAGCCGAAAGAGGACAGGGGACACCGGGGAGCTGTTTTTT. It codes for CASSRKRTGDTGELFF. This chain links TRBV7-9 with TRBJ2-2; 9 positions agree with TRBD1. Germline-derived CDR1 and CDR2 are SEHNR and FQNEAQ (reference sequence). V lost 5 bases, J lost 3 bases, and 7 bases stayed unmatched. This CDR3 has 16 residues. Combining the CDR3 with reference TRBV7-9 and TRBJ2-2 gives the whole variable domain DTGVSQNPRHKITKRGQNVTFRCDPISEHNRLYWYRQTLGQGPEFLTYFQNEAQLEKSRLLSDRFSAERPKGSFSTLEIQRTEQGDSAMYLCASSRKRTGDTGELFFGEGSRLTVL.

This rearrangement joins TRBV7-2 to TRBJ1-2; D may be TRBD1 (6 bases). The length of the CDR3 is 15 residues. The V and J ends lost 2 bases and 0 bases respectively, with 10 bases between them. The germline V gene encodes CDR1 SGHTA and CDR2 FQGNSA. DNA of the CDR3: TGTGCCAGCAGCTTACAAACAGGGCCTAACTATGGCTACACCTTC. The encoded protein is CASSLQTGPNYGYTF.

The V and J genes are TRBV11-2 and TRBJ2-2; D is undetermined. V was pared by 4 bases and J by 3 bases, with 9 bases between. CDR3 length equals 14 residues. Germline V gene lookup returns CDR1 SGHAT and CDR2 FQNNGV. CDR3 in DNA: TGTGCCAGCAGCTCCACAACGTACACCGGGGAGCTGTTTTTT. This encodes CASSSTTYTGELFF.

This CDR3 reads CASSEQRGPYGYTF. DNA of the CDR3: TGTGCCAGCAGTGAACAGAGGGGGCCCTATGGCTACACCTTC. The gene calls are TRBV2 and TRBJ1-2; the match to TRBD1 covers 7 bases. CDR1 and CDR2 (germline): SNHLY, FYNNEI. CDR3 length: 14 amino acids. V shed 2 bases and J 4 bases; nucleotides not matched to a gene: 4. The full variable domain, completed using reference TRBV2 and TRBJ1-2, is EPEVTQTPSHQVTQMGQEVILRCVPISNHLYFYWYRQILGQKVEFLVSFYNNEISEKSEIFDDQFSVERPDGSNFTLKIRSTKLEDSAMYFCASSEQRGPYGYTFGSGTRLTVV.

V usage is TRBV28 and J usage is TRBJ1-2; 9 nucleotides agree with TRBD1. Trimming removed 4 bases from V and 4 bases from J; junction bases left unmatched: 7. Germline values: CDR1 MDHEN, CDR2 SYDVKM. The CDR3 is made up of 15 amino acids. The CDR3 region is CASSSSGTGTYGYTF. In DNA form, the CDR3 reads TGTGCCAGCAGTTCATCCGGGACAGGGACCTATGGCTACACCTTC.

This clone has a single count. The genes are TRBV6-4 and TRBJ2-3; 9 nucleotides align to TRBD2. There are 12 residues in the CDR3. Germline V gene sequence: CDR1 MRHNA, CDR2 SNTAGT. V dropped 0 bases and J dropped 11; count of bases not matched to a gene: 0. The CDR3 DNA reads as TGTGCCAGCAGTGACTCTAGCGGGGGGCAGTATTTT. Translating it yields CASSDSSGGQYF.